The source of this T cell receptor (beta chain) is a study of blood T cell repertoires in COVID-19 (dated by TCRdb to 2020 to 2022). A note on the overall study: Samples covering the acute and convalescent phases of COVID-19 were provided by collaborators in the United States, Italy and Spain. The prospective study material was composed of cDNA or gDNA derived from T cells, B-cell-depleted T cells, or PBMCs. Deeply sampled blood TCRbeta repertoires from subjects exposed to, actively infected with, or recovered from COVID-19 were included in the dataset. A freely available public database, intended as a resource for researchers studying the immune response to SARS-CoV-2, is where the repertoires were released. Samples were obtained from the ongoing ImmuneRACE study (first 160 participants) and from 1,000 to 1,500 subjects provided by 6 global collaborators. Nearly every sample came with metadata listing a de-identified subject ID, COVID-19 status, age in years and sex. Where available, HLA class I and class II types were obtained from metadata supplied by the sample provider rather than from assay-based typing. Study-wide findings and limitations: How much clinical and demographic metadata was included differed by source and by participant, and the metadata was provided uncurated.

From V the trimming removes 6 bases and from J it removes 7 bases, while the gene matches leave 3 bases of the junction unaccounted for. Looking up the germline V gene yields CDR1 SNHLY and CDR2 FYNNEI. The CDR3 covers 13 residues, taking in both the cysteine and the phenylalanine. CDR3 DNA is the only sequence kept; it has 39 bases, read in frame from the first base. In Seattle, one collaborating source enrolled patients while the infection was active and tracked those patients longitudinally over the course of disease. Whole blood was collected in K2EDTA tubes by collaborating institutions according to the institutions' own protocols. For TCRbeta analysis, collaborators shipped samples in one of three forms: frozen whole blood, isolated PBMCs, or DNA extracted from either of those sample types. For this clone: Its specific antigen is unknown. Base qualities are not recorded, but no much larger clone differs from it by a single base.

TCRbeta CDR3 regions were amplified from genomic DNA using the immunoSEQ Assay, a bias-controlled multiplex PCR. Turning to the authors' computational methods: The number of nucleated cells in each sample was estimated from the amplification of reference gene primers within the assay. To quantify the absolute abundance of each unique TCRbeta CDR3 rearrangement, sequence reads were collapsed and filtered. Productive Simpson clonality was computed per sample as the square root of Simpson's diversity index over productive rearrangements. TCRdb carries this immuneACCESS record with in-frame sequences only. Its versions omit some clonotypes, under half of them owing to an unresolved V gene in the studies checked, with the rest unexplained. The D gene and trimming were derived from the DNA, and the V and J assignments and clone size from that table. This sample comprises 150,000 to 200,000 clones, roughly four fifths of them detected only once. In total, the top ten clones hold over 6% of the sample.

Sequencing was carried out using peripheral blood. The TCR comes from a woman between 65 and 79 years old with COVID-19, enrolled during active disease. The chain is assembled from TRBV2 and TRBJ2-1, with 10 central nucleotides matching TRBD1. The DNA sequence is TGTGCCAGCAGCCCGGGACAGGGGAATGAGCAGTTCTTC. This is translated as CASSPGQGNEQFF.